This entry lists 14 T cell receptor beta chains sequenced from one sample in a study of beta chain features in type 1 diabetes. Study observations and caveats: In all four CD4+ subsets, TCRB CDR3 length was significantly, moderately reduced in type 1 diabetes.

The isolated RNA, all of it, was reverse transcribed, so expressed TCRB transcripts were what got sequenced. Here immunoSEQ multiplex PCR was the method, and the copy in TCRdb shows in-frame clones only, minus some. The data contain 130,000 or so clones, roughly 10% of them singletons. These TCRs' antigens remain unknown. The sequencing sample was made of central memory CD4+ T cells from blood. All receptors derive from a man aged 25-40 years with type 1 diabetes.

This clone was picked up a small number of times. The chain uses TRBV19 and TRBJ2-7, with TRBD2 as a possible D gene (5 bases). V was trimmed by 1 base and J by 7 bases, leaving 17 bases between them. CDR1 and CDR2 from the germline V gene are LNHDA and SQIVND (reference sequence). The CDR3 is 15 residues long. The CDR3 spells CASSIARAVLREQYF. The CDR3 DNA reads TGTGCCAGTAGTATAGCGAGGGCAGTCCTACGAGAGCAGTACTTC.

There are many counts of this clone. The CDR3 here is CASSQVVTGARYYGYTF. CDR3 sequence (DNA): TGTGCCAGCAGCCAAGTCGTGACAGGGGCCCGATACTATGGCTACACCTTC. The chain is built from TRBV14 and TRBJ1-2; TRBD1 aligns across 8 bases. The CDR3 totals 17 residues. The germline CDR1 and CDR2 sequences are SGHDN and FVKESK. V trimming: 1 base; J trimming: 3 bases; junction bases outside the gene matches: 10.

The chain is built from TRBV5-1 and TRBJ2-7; D remains ambiguous. The CDR3 is made up of 14 amino acids. The germline V and J ends were trimmed by 0 bases and 3 bases, with 10 bases remaining between them. Germline V CDR1 and CDR2: SGHRS, YFSETQ. CDR3 region: CASSLERSLYEQYF. In nucleotides, the CDR3 is TGCGCCAGCAGCTTGGAACGGAGCCTCTACGAGCAGTACTTC.

This clone was seen a handful of times. V and J are TRBV29-1 and TRBJ1-1, with D maybe TRBD1 (6 bases). CDR3 length: 11 residues. Trimming cost V 7 bases and J 6 bases, with 12 bases left between them. Germline V gene sequence: CDR1 SQVTM, CDR2 ANQGSEA. The CDR3 DNA reads TGCAGCGCGGACAGAGGCTCTGAAGCTTTCTTT. It yields the protein CSADRGSEAFF.

This rearrangement joins TRBV5-1 to TRBJ2-1; D possibly corresponds to TRBD2 (6 bases). The CDR3 is 15 residues long. Per the germline V gene, CDR1 is SGHRS and CDR2 is YFSETQ. V lost 4 bases and J lost 4, with 15 bases in between. In DNA, the CDR3 is TGCGCCAGCAGCGCCCGGGACTTCGAGTACAATGAGCAGTTCTTC. Translation gives CASSARDFEYNEQFF.

The V call is TRBV28, the J call TRBJ1-1; unclear D gene. Trimming removed 11 bases at V and 5 bases at J, with 15 bases between. CDR3 length equals 12 residues. Germline V lookup: CDR1 MDHEN, CDR2 SYDVKM. CDR3 in amino acids: CAGSDSGTEAFF. In nucleotides, the CDR3 is TGTGCCGGGTCGGATTCGGGAACTGAAGCTTTCTTT. Full variable domain (remainder filled in from reference TRBV28 and TRBJ1-1): DVKVTQSSRYLVKRTGEKVFLECVQDMDHENMFWYRQDPGLGLRLIYFSYDVKMKEKGDIPEGYSVSREKKERFSLILESASTNQTSMYLCAGSDSGTEAFFGQGTRLTVV.

This chain links TRBV5-5 with TRBJ2-5; tentatively, D is TRBD2 (6 bases). CDR3 size: 13 residues. In germline, CDR1 is SGHKS, CDR2 YYEKEE (reference sequence). Trimming shortened V by 0 bases and J by 3 bases, and 6 bases separated the two germline ends. The CDR3 protein is CASSLGGKETQYF. The DNA of the CDR3 is TGTGCCAGCAGCTTGGGCGGGAAAGAGACCCAGTACTTC. Based on the CDR3 plus reference TRBV5-5 and TRBJ2-5, the full variable domain is DAGVTQSPTHLIKTRGQQVTLRCSPISGHKSVSWYQQVLGQGPQFIFQYYEKEERGRGNFPDRFSARQFPNYSSELNVNALLLGDSALYLCASSLGGKETQYFGPGTRLLVL.

This chain links TRBV28 with TRBJ2-7, with 7 positions matching TRBD1. The germline gives CDR1 MDHEN, CDR2 SYDVKM. CDR3 length: 14 residues. Trimming took 5 bases from V and 2 from J; bases not matched to a gene: 6. For the CDR3, the DNA is TGTGCCAGCAGTGAAGGGGGCATAACCTACGAGCAGTACTTC. It yields the protein CASSEGGITYEQYF.

The chain links TRBV30 to TRBJ1-1, with D unclear. Germline-derived CDR1 and CDR2 are GTSNPN and SVGIG (reference sequence). V lost 0 bases to trimming and J lost 1 base, with 15 bases between them. The CDR3 is made up of 16 amino acids. The CDR3 loop is CAWSVGSYSRNTEAFF. As DNA, the CDR3 is TGTGCCTGGAGTGTTGGCTCGTACAGCCGGAACACTGAAGCTTTCTTT.

The chain couples TRBV4-2 to TRBJ1-2, with D possibly matching TRBD1 (5 bases). This CDR3 comprises 15 residues. V was trimmed by 3 bases and J by 8 bases, leaving 19 bases between them. Germline lookup yields CDR1 LGHNA and CDR2 YNFKEQ. CDR3 nucleotides: TGTGCCAGCAGCCACCCTCGGTTGCGGGGCGGGGGCTACACCTTC. It translates to CASSHPRLRGGGYTF.

V is TRBV2 and J is TRBJ1-2; D perhaps matches TRBD1 (5 bases). This CDR3 spans 13 amino acids. V gave up 4 bases and J gave up 0 bases, with 6 bases separating them. Germline V gene lookup returns CDR1 SNHLY and CDR2 FYNNEI. The CDR3, as DNA: TGTGCCAGCAGTGCGACAGCTAACTATGGCTACACCTTC. Translated: CASSATANYGYTF.

The table lists this clone with a count of one. This chain connects TRBV4-2 to TRBJ2-1, with D tentatively TRBD2 (5 bases). The V and J ends lost 3 bases and 1 base respectively, with 13 bases between them. CDR1 LGHNA and CDR2 YNFKEQ come from the germline V gene. This CDR3 contains 16 residues. In DNA, the CDR3 is TGTGCCAGCAGCCAGGAGACTACCTTGTCCTACAATGAGCAGTTCTTC. Translated, it gives CASSQETTLSYNEQFF.

The chain has TRBV7-8 and TRBJ2-4; 9 nucleotides line up with TRBD2. Germline assignment: CDR1 SGHVS and CDR2 FQNEAQ. The CDR3 has 14 residues. Trimming at V came to 4 bases and at J to 5 bases, leaving 3 bases not matched to a gene. CDR3 nucleotide sequence: TGTGCCAGCAGCTCGCGGGGGGGCGAAAACATTCAGTACTTC. Amino acids: CASSSRGGENIQYF.

The CDR3 DNA sequence: TGTGCCAGCTCAGGACAAAAGGTGAACACTGAAGCTTTCTTT. Translated: CASSGQKVNTEAFF. J is TRBJ1-1 and V is TRBV18; D may be TRBD1 (5 bases). Germline lookup yields CDR1 KGHSH and CDR2 LQKENI. This CDR3 has 14 amino acids. Trimming took off 5 bases at V and 0 bases at J, with 10 bases between the two ends. The full variable domain, rest sourced from reference TRBV18 and TRBJ1-1, is NAGVMQNPRHLVRRRGQEARLRCSPMKGHSHVYWYRQLPEEGLKFMVYLQKENIIDESGMPKERFSAEFPKEGPSILRIQQVVRGDSAAYFCASSGQKVNTEAFFGQGTRLTVV.